Each of the 7 T cell receptor beta chains below was sequenced from the same sample in a study of blood T cell repertoires in COVID-19. The method was immunoSEQ multiplex PCR; TCRdb's version includes in-frame clones alone and lacks a portion of them. This sample has about 150,000 clones, with approximately 90% found just once. Material: peripheral blood. The receptor source for this set is a man aged 18 to 35 with COVID-19, enrolled during active disease.

This clone appeared once. Here the CDR3 DNA reads TGTGCCAGCAGTGAAGCTAGGGGAGGAAGCGAGCAGTACTTC. It yields the protein CASSEARGGSEQYF. V is TRBV6-1 and J is TRBJ2-7, with D possibly matching TRBD2 (6 bases). The CDR3 has 14 residues. Trimming shortened V by 0 bases and J by 6 bases, and 12 bases separated the two germline ends. Germline values: CDR1 MNHNS, CDR2 SASEGT.

V usage is TRBV7-9 and J usage is TRBJ2-3; no firm D call. The CDR3 spans 12 residues. Per germline, CDR1 SEHNR and CDR2 FQNEAQ (reference sequence). Deletions cut 0 bases from V and 5 bases from J, with 3 bases between. The DNA for the CDR3 is TGTGCCAGCAGCTTAGCTAGAGATACGCAGTATTTT. This codes for CASSLARDTQYF.

The genes are TRBV5-3 and TRBJ2-3, with D perhaps matching TRBD2 (6 bases). TRBV5-3 is recorded as an ORF, its role being uncertain. Trimming took off 5 bases at V and 0 bases at J, with 13 bases between the two ends. The CDR3 extends over 15 amino acids. This CDR3 reads CARSPEAGSTDTQYF. The CDR3, as DNA: TGTGCCAGAAGTCCCGAGGCGGGAAGCACAGATACGCAGTATTTT.

This chain connects TRBV29-1 to TRBJ2-1; TRBD2 aligns across 13 bases. This CDR3 has 16 residues. J lost 1 base, V lost 4 bases, and 4 bases had no gene match. Germline CDR1 is SQVTM and CDR2 is ANQGSEA. The CDR3: CSVGQLAGGSYNEQFF. Written as DNA, the CDR3 is TGCAGCGTTGGGCAACTAGCGGGAGGGTCCTACAATGAGCAGTTCTTC.

A single count supports this clone. The genes are TRBV5-5 and TRBJ1-1; tentatively, D is TRBD1 (5 bases). V gave up 3 bases and J gave up 0 bases, with 15 bases separating them. Germline loops: CDR1 SGHKS, CDR2 YYEKEE (reference sequence). The CDR3 spans 16 residues. The CDR3 sequence is CASSSITLTVNTEAFF. The CDR3 nucleotides are TGTGCCAGCAGCTCTATAACGCTGACAGTGAACACTGAAGCTTTCTTT.

V usage is TRBV2 and J usage is TRBJ2-7; 8 positions match TRBD1. Germline values: CDR1 SNHLY, CDR2 FYNNEI. With V trimmed by 4 bases and J by 6 bases, 11 bases remained unmatched. This CDR3 comprises 15 residues. The CDR3: CASSGALDRAGEQYF. The CDR3 DNA reads as TGTGCCAGCAGTGGAGCCTTGGACAGGGCGGGCGAGCAGTACTTC.

The J gene is TRBJ2-2, the V gene TRBV7-2; no reliable D call. The V end lost 5 bases, the J end lost 4 bases, and 5 bases lay between the germline ends. The CDR3 consists of 12 residues. In germline, CDR1 is SGHTA, CDR2 FQGNSA. The CDR3, as DNA: TGTGCCAGCAGCCCGGGCACCGGGGAGCTGTTTTTT. Translated, it gives CASSPGTGELFF.